The clone carrying this T cell receptor (beta chain) was seen a handful of times. Its antigen is as yet unknown. TCRdb re-derived calls from the 5' RACE reads in MiXCR, one entry per CDR3 protein. The table has 520,000 or so distinct CDR3 sequences, approximately 22% seen once; the top ten hold 0.91%. The source of the sample is a study of identical twins. Study results and caveats: While abundant cord blood beta clonotypes carried fewer insertions, memory repertoires showed no such pattern.

The data were also submitted as part of a second study, on T cells expressing NK-cell markers. As that report states: Six donors had dominant NKG2C+ clonotypes that comprised about 1.0-7.0% of their CD8+ T cells.

The sequenced material came from CD4+ T cells sorted from blood. The TCR originated in a woman aged 18-29 years in good health.

The CDR3 protein is CASSDPRGSGNTIYF. The CDR3 nucleotides read TGTGCCAGCAGTGACCCCAGGGGCTCTGGAAACACCATATATTTT. The gene calls are TRBV25-1 and TRBJ1-3, with D maybe TRBD1 (6 bases). There are 15 residues in the CDR3. V gave up 3 bases and J gave up 0 bases, with 9 bases separating them. Germline CDR1 is MGHDK and CDR2 is SYGVNS.